This T cell receptor (beta chain) was recorded in a study of T cell responses to AZD1222 COVID-19 vaccine. As for the study in general: Investigators merged groups given second doses at roughly 4 or roughly 12 weeks.

A note on this clone: Its antigen remains unknown.

Study results and limitations: The sample set comprised mostly white British donors with more females, and clonal diversity was possibly underestimated. In all cases, repertoires were sampled only after the peak T cell response.

Some clones are missing from TCRdb's copy, which holds only in-frame ones; the method was immunoSEQ multiplex PCR. The sample records 150,000 or so clones, around nine tenths being singletons. The sequencing here drew on peripheral blood, taken on day 0 of AZD1222 vaccination. The receptor's source is an adult in good health.

For the CDR3, the DNA is TGCGCCAGCAGCTCCGCAGGAGGCTCCTATAATTCACCCCTCCACTTT. It codes for CASSSAGGSYNSPLHF. The chain carries TRBV5-1 and TRBJ1-6; D not certain. V was cut by 3 bases and J by 0 bases, with 10 bases left in between. The CDR3 runs to 16 residues. Germline assignment: CDR1 SGHRS and CDR2 YFSETQ.